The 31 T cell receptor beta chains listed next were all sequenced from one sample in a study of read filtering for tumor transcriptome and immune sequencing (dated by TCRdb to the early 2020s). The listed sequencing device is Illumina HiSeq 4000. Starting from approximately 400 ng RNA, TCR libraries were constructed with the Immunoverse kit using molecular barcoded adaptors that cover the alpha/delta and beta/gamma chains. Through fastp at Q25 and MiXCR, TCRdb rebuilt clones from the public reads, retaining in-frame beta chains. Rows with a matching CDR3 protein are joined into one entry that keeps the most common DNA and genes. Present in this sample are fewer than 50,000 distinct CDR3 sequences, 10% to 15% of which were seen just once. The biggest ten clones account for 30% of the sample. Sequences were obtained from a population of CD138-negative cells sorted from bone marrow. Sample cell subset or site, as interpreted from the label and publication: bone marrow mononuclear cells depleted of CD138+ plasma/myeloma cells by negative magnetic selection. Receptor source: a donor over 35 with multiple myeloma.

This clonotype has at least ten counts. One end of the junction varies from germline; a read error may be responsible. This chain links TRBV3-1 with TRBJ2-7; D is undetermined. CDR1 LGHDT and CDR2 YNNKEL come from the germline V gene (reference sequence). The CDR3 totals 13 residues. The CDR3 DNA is TGTGCCAGCAGCCCGAACAGATTCTACGAGCAGTGCTTC. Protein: CASSPNRFYEQCF.

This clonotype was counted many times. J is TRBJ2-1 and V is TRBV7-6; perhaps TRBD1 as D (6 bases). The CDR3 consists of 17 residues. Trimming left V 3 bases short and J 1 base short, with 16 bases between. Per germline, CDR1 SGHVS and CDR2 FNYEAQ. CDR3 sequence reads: CASSFNRAGASYNEQFF. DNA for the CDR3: TGTGCCAGCAGCTTCAACAGGGCAGGCGCGTCCTACAATGAGCAGTTCTTC.

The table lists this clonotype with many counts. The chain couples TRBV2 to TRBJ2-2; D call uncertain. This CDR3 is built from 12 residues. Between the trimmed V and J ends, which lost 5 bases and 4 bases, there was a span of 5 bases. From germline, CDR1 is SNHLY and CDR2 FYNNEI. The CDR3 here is CASSPITGELFF. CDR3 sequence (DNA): TGTGCCAGCAGTCCTATCACCGGGGAGCTGTTTTTT.

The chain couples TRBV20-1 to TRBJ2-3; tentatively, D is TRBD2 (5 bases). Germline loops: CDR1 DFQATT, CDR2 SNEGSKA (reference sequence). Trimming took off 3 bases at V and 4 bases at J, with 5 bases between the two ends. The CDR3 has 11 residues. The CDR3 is CSAREADTQYF. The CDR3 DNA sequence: TGCAGTGCTAGGGAGGCAGATACGCAGTATTTT.

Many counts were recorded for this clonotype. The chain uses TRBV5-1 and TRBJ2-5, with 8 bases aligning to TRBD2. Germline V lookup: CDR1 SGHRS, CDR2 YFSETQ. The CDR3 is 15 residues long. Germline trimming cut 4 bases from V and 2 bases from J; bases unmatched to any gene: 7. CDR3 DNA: TGCGCCAGCAGCAATGTAGCGGGACCACAAGAGACCCAGTACTTC. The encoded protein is CASSNVAGPQETQYF.

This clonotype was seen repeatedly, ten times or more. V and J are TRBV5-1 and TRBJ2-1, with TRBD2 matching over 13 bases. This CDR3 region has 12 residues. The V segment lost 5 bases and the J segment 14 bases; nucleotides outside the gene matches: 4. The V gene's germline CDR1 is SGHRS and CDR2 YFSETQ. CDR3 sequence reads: CASSFGTSGEFF. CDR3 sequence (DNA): TGCGCCAGCAGTTTTGGGACTAGCGGGGAGTTCTTC.

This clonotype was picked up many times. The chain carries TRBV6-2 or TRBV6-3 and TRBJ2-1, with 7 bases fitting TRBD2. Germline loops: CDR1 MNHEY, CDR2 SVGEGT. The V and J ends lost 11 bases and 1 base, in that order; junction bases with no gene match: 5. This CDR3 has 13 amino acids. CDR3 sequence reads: CAVRENSYNEQFF. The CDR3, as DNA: TGTGCCGTGCGGGAGAATTCCTACAATGAGCAGTTCTTC.

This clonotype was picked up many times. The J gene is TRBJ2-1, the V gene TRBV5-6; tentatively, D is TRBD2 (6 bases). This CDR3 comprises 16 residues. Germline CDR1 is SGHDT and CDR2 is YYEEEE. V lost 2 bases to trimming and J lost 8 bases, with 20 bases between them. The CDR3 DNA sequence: TGTGCCAGCAGCTTCGTCAAGGTGGAGGGGCCTGATGAGCAGTTCTTC. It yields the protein CASSFVKVEGPDEQFF.

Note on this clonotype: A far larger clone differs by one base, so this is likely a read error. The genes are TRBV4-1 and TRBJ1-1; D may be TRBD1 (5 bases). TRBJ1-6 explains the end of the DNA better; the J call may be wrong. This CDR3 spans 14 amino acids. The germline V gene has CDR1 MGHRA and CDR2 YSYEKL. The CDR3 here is CASSMGPPNSPLHF. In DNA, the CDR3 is TGCGCCAGCAGCATGGGACCTCCGAATTCACCCCTCCACTTT.

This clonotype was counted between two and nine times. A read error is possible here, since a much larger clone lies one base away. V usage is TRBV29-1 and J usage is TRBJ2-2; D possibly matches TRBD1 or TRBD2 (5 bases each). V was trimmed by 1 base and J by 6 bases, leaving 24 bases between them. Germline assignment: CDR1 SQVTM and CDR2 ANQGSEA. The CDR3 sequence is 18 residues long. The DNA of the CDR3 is TGCAGCGTTGAAGGTCGGACCGGACCGAACGTGGGGGCCGGGGAGCTGTTTTTT. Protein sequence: CSVEGRTGPNVGAGELFF.

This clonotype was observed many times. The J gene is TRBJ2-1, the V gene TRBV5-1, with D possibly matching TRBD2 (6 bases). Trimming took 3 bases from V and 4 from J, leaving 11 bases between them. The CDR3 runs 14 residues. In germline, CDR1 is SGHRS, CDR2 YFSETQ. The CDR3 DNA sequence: TGCGCCAGCAGCTCCCCGGGACTTTACAATGAGCAGTTCTTC. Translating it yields CASSSPGLYNEQFF.

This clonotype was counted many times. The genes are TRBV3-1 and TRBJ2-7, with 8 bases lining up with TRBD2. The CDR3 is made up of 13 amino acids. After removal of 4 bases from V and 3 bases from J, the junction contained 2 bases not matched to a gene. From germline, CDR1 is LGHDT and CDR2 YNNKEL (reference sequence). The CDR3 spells CASSPGGGYEQYF. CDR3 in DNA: TGTGCCAGCAGCCCCGGGGGGGGCTACGAGCAGTACTTC.

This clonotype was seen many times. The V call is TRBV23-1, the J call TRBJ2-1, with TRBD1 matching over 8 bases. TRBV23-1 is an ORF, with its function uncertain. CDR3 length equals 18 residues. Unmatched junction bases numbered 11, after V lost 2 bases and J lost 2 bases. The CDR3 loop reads CASSQTTDGTGAYNEQFF. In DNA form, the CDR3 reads TGCGCCAGCAGTCAAACAACAGATGGGACAGGAGCCTACAATGAGCAGTTCTTC.

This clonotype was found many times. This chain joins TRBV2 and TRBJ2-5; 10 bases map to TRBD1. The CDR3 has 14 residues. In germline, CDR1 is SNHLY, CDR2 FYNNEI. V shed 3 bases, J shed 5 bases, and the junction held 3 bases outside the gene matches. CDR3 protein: CASSETGGSETQYF. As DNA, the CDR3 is TGTGCCAGCAGTGAGACAGGGGGCTCGGAGACCCAGTACTTC.

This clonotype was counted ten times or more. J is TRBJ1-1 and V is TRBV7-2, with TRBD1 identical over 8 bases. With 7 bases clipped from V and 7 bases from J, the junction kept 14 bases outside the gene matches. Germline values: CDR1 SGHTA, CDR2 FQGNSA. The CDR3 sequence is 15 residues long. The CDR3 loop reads CASKIYGQGGDEAFF. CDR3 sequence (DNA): TGTGCCAGCAAAATATATGGACAGGGCGGGGATGAAGCTTTCTTT.

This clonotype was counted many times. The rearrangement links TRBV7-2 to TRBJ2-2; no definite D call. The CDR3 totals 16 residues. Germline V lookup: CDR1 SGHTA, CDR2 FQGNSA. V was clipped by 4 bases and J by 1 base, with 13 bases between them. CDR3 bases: TGTGCCAGCAGCTCCTACTTGCGCCTGAACACCGGGGAGCTGTTTTTT. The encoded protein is CASSSYLRLNTGELFF.

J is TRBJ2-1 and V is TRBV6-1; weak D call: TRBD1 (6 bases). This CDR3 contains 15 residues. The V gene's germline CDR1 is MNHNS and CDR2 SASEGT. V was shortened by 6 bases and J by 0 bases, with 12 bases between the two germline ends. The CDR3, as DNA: TGTGCCAGCAGGAGGGGGACACCCTCCTACAATGAGCAGTTCTTC. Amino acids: CASRRGTPSYNEQFF.

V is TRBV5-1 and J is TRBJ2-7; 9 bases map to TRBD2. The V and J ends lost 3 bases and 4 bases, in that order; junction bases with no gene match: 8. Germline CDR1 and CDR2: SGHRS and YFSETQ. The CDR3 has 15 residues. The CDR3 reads CASSSIGTSSYEQYF. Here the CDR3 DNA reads TGCGCCAGCAGCTCCATCGGGACTAGCTCGTACGAGCAGTACTTC.

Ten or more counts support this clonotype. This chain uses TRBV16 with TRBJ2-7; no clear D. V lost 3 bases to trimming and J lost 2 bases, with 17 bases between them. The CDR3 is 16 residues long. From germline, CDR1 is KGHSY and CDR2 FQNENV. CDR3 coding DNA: TGTGCCAGCAGCCATACCGGCCAGCGATCTGCCTACGAGCAGTACTTC. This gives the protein CASSHTGQRSAYEQYF.

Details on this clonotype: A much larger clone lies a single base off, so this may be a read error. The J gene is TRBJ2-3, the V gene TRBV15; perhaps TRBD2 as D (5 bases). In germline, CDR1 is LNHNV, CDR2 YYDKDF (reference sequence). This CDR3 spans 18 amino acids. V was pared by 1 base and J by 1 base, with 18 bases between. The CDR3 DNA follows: TGTGCCACCAGCAGAGGTGGCGAGAGGGCCGGTGGCACAGATACGCAGTATTTT. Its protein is CATSRGGERAGGTDTQYF.

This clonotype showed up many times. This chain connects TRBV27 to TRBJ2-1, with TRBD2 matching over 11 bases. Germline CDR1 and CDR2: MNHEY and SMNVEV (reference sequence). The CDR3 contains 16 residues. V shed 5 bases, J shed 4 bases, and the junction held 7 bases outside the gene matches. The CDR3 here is CASSQSGTSGYNEQFF. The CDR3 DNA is TGTGCCAGCAGTCAATCCGGGACTAGCGGATACAATGAGCAGTTCTTC.

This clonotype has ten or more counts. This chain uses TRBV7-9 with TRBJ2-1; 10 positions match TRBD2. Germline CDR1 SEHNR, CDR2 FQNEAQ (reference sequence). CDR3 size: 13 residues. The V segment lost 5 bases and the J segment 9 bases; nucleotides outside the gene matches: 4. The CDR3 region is CASSPAGGGEQFF. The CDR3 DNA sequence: TGTGCCAGCAGCCCAGCGGGAGGGGGTGAGCAGTTCTTC.

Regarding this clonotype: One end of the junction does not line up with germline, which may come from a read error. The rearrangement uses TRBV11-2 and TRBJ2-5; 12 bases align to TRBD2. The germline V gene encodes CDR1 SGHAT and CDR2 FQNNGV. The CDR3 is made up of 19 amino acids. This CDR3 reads CASGLVAPTSGRSRETQYF. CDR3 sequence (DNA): TGTGCCAGCGGCTTAGTGGCCCCGACTAGCGGGAGAAGTAGAGAGACCCAGTACTTC.

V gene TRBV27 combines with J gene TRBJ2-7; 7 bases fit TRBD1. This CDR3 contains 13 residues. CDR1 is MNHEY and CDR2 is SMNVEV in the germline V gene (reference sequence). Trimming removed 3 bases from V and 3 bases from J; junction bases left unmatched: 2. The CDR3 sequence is CASSFNRGYEQYF. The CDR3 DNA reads TGTGCCAGCAGTTTTAACAGGGGCTACGAGCAGTACTTC.

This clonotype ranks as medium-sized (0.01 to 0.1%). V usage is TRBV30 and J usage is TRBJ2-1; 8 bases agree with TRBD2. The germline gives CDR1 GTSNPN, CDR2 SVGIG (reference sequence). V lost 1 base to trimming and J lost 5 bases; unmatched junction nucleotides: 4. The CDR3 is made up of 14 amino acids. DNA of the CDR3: TGTGCCTGGAGTGAGGGACTAGGCAACAATGAGCAGTTCTTC. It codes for CAWSEGLGNNEQFF.

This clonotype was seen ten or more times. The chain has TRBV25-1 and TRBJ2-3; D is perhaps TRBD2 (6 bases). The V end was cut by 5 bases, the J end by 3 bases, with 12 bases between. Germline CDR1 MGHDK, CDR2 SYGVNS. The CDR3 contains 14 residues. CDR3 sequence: CASSFSGGTDTQYF. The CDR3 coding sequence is TGTGCCAGCAGTTTTAGCGGAGGGACAGATACGCAGTATTTT.

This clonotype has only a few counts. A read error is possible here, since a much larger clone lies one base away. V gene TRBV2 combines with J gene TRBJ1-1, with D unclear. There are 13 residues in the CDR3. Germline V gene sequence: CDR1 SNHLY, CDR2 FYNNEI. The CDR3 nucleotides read TGTGCCAGCAGTGAGGAGATGAACACTGAAGCTGTCTTT. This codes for CASSEEMNTEAVF.

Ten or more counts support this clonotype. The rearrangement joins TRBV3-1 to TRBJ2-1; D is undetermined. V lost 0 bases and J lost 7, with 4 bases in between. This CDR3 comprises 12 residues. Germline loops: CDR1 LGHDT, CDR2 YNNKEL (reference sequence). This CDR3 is CASSQDLNEQFF. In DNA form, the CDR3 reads TGTGCCAGCAGCCAAGATCTTAATGAGCAGTTCTTC.

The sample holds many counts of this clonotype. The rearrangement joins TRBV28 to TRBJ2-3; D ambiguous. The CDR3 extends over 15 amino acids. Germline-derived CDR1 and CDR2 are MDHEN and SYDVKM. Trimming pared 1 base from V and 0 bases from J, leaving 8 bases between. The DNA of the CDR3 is TGTGCCAGCAGTTTATCTCAGACTAGCACAGATACGCAGTATTTT. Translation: CASSLSQTSTDTQYF. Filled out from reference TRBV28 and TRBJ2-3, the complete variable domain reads DVKVTQSSRYLVKRTGEKVFLECVQDMDHENMFWYRQDPGLGLRLIYFSYDVKMKEKGDIPEGYSVSREKKERFSLILESASTNQTSMYLCASSLSQTSTDTQYFGPGTRLTVL.

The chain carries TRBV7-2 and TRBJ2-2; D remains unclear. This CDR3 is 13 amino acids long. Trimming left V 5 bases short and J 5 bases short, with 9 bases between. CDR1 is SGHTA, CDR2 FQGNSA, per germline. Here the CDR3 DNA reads TGTGCCAGCAGCCCCCAGAGAACCGGGGAGCTGTTTTTT. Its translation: CASSPQRTGELFF.

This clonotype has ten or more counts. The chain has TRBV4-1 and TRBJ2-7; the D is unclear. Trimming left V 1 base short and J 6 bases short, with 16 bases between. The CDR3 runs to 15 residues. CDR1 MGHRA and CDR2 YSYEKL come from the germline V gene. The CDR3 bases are TGCGCCAGCAGCCAAGGACAAGGTGGGCGCCTCGAGCAGTACTTC. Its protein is CASSQGQGGRLEQYF.